These 2 T cell receptor beta chains came from one sample sequenced in a study of blood T cell repertoires in COVID-19. Measured with immunoSEQ multiplex PCR; TCRdb has only the in-frame clones, and not every one. The sample holds fewer than 250,000 clones, 92% seen once. Sequenced material: peripheral blood. The receptors come from a young man with acute or convalescent COVID-19.

This rearrangement joins TRBV28 to TRBJ1-1, with D unresolved. CDR1 is MDHEN and CDR2 is SYDVKM in the germline V gene. This CDR3 is 12 amino acids long. The V end was cut by 1 base, the J end by 11 bases, with 11 bases between. The CDR3 loop reads CASSLSIAGAFF. CDR3 bases: TGTGCCAGCAGTTTATCGATCGCAGGTGCTTTCTTT.

The chain combines TRBV6-6 with TRBJ2-3; 12 nucleotides agree with TRBD2. From germline, CDR1 is MNHNY and CDR2 SVGAGI (reference sequence). The length of the CDR3 is 16 residues. V lost 2 bases to trimming and J lost 3 bases; unmatched junction nucleotides: 3. The CDR3 region is CASSYGLAGSTDTQYF. CDR3 sequence (DNA): TGTGCCAGCAGTTACGGACTAGCGGGGAGTACAGATACGCAGTATTTT.